This TCR beta chain was documented in a study of shared T cell receptors in the human thymus. Trimming at V came to 2 bases and at J to 8 bases, leaving 8 bases not matched to a gene. The CDR3 runs to 15 residues. Germline values: CDR1 LGHNA, CDR2 YSLEER. Some clones are missing from TCRdb's copy, which holds only in-frame ones; the method was immunoSEQ multiplex PCR. The data contain 630,000 or so clones, 80% to 90% of them singletons. These records were also assigned to another study, of human thymus T cells. As reported in that work: Thymus was obtained from resections taken during corrective heart surgery. Repertoires sampled from thymus and blood appeared biased in V and J gene usage.

The rearrangement uses TRBV4-3 and TRBJ2-4; 8 bases map to TRBD2. The sample consisted of thymocytes. The source is a boy less than two years old with a congenital heart defect. Here the CDR3 reads CASSQLSGGRDIQYF. The DNA of the CDR3 is TGCGCCAGCAGCCAACTGAGCGGGGGAAGGGACATTCAGTACTTC.